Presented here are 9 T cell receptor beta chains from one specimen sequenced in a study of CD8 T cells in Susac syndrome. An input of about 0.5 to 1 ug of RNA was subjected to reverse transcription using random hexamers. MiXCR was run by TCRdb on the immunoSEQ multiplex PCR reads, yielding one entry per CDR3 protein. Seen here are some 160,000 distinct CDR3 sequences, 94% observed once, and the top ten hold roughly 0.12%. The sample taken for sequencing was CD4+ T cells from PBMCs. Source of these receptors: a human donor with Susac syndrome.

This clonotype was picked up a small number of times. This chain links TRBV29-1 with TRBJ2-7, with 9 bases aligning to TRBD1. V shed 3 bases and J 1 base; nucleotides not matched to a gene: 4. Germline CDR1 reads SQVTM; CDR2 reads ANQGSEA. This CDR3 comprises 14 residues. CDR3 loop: CSVDDGTGSYEQYF. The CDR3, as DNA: TGCAGCGTTGATGATGGGACAGGGTCCTACGAGCAGTACTTC.

The DNA of the CDR3 is TGCAGTCCAGTGTACAGGGACGAGCAGTACTTC. Its protein product is CSPVYRDEQYF. V usage is TRBV20-1 and J usage is TRBJ2-7, with TRBD1 as a possible D gene (6 bases). The CDR3 runs to 11 residues. Between the trimmed V and J ends, which lost 8 bases and 5 bases, there was a span of 13 bases. Per the germline V gene, CDR1 is DFQATT and CDR2 is SNEGSKA (reference sequence).

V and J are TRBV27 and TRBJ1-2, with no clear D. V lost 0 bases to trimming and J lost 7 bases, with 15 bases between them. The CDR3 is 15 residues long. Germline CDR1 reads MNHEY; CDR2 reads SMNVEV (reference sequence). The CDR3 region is CASSLSFTGSAGYTF. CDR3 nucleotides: TGTGCCAGCAGTTTATCATTTACGGGTTCGGCTGGCTACACCTTC.

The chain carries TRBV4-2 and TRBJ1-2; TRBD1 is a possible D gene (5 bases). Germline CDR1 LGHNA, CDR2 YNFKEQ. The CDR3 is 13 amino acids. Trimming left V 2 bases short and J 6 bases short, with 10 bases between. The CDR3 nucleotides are TGTGCCAGCAGCCAACCTGACAGTAATGGCTACACCTTC. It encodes CASSQPDSNGYTF.

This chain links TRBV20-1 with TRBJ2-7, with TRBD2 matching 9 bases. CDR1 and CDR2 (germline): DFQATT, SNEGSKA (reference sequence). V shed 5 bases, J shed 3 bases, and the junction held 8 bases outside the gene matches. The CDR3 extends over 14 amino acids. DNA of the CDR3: TGCAGTGCTCCCCACGGTAGCGGGGGCTACGAGCAGTACTTC. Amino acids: CSAPHGSGGYEQYF.

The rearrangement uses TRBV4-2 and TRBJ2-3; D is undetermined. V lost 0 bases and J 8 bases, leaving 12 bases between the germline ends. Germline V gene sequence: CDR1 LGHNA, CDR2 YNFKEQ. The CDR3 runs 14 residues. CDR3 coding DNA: TGTGCCAGCAGCCAAGAGGCGTCCGTGGGTACGCAGTATTTT. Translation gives CASSQEASVGTQYF.

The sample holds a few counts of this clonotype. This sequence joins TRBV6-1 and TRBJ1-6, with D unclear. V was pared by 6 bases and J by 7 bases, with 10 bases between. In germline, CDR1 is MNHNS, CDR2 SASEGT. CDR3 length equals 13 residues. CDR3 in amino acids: CASRWAENSPLHF. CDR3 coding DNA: TGTGCCAGCAGGTGGGCGGAAAATTCACCCCTCCACTTT.

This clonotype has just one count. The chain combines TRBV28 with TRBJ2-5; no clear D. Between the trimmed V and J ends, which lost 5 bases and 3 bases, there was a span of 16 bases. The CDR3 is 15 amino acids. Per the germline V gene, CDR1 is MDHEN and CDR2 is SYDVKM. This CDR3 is CASSTHYGGEETQYF. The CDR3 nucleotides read TGTGCCAGCAGTACACACTATGGCGGTGAAGAGACCCAGTACTTC.

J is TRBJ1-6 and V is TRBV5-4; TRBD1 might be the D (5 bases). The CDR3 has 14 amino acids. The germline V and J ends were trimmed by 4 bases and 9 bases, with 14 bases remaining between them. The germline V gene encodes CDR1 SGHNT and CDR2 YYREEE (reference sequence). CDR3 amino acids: CASSTPGQGSPLHF. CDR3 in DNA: TGTGCCAGCAGCACCCCAGGGCAAGGTTCACCCCTCCACTTT.